Presented here are 7 T cell receptor beta chains from one specimen sequenced in a study of T cell responses to AZD1222 COVID-19 vaccine. Assay used: immunoSEQ multiplex PCR; TCRdb lists only in-frame clones, some missing. This sample has 120,000 to 150,000 clones; about 90% occur once, and the top ten carry roughly 5.6%. The sample here was peripheral blood, taken on day 0 of AZD1222 vaccination. These receptors all come from an adult in good health.

J is TRBJ2-5 and V is TRBV7-2; D might be TRBD2 (6 bases). V shed 5 bases and J shed 5 bases, with 12 bases lying between them. The CDR3 spans 13 residues. Germline CDR1 reads SGHTA; CDR2 reads FQGNSA. CDR3 coding DNA: TGTGCCAGCAGCCGCTCACGGGGGGAGACCCAGTACTTC. Protein product: CASSRSRGETQYF.

The chain is built from TRBV2 and TRBJ2-3, with TRBD2 as a possible D gene (6 bases). This CDR3 contains 14 residues. Germline CDR1 is SNHLY and CDR2 is FYNNEI. V was shortened by 7 bases and J by 0 bases, with 11 bases between the two germline ends. The CDR3 DNA follows: TGTGCCAGCAAGGCGGGGTCTAGCACAGATACGCAGTATTTT. It yields the protein CASKAGSSTDTQYF.

As DNA, the CDR3 is TGCAGCGTTGGAGGGGAGGGTTACGAGCAGTACTTC. Protein product: CSVGGEGYEQYF. The chain employs TRBV29-1 and TRBJ2-7, with TRBD2 matching over 7 bases. The V segment lost 4 bases and the J segment 4 bases; nucleotides outside the gene matches: 4. The CDR3 is 12 residues long. The V gene's germline CDR1 is SQVTM and CDR2 ANQGSEA.

The gene calls are TRBV4-1 and TRBJ2-7; 7 positions agree with TRBD1. The CDR3 has 14 amino acids. With V trimmed by 1 base and J by 3 bases, 3 bases remained unmatched. Germline CDR1 and CDR2: MGHRA and YSYEKL. CDR3 nucleotides: TGCGCCAGCAGCCAAGGGGCAGGGGGCTACGAGCAGTACTTC. Translating gives CASSQGAGGYEQYF.

This chain uses TRBV5-6 with TRBJ2-7; D is perhaps TRBD1 or TRBD2 (5 bases each). The ends were cut back, 3 bases at V and 1 base at J, with 14 bases in the middle. Looked up from germline, CDR1 is SGHDT and CDR2 is YYEEEE. The CDR3 is made up of 15 amino acids. The CDR3 nucleotides read TGTGCCAGCAGCTATAGGGTGGGGGAATCCTACGAGCAGTACTTC. Translation: CASSYRVGESYEQYF.

The CDR3 protein is CASSRDSRSSRDTQYF. The DNA of the CDR3 is TGTGCCAGCAGCCGAGATTCACGGTCCTCAAGAGATACGCAGTATTTT. The chain has TRBV9 and TRBJ2-3, with D uncertain. CDR3 length: 16 residues. V was pared by 4 bases and J by 5 bases, with 20 bases between. Germline CDR1 reads SGDLS; CDR2 reads YYNGEE.

The CDR3 is CAAQGRAGFQPQHF. As DNA, the CDR3 is TGTGCCGCTCAGGGAAGGGCAGGTTTCCAGCCCCAGCATTTT. V gene TRBV19 combines with J gene TRBJ1-5; tentatively, D is TRBD1 (5 bases). This CDR3 comprises 14 residues. Germline V gene lookup returns CDR1 LNHDA and CDR2 SQIVND (reference sequence). Between the trimmed V and J ends, which lost 11 bases and 7 bases, there was a span of 21 bases.